The next 29 T cell receptor beta chains were all read from a single sample in a study of cytomegalovirus exposure and HLA in healthy donors. PCR primers comprised 60 Vbeta and 13 Jbeta primers. Measured with immunoSEQ multiplex PCR; TCRdb has only the in-frame clones, and not every one. This table has approximately 140,000 clones, 70% to 80% appearing once. Sequencing was carried out using PBMCs. The origin of the receptors is a male donor in good health and CMV-seronegative.

The CDR3 spells CAISGQGMKGMNTEAFF. CDR3 in DNA: TGTGCCATCAGTGGACAGGGGATGAAGGGGATGAACACTGAAGCTTTCTTT. V gene TRBV10-3 combines with J gene TRBJ1-1; the match to TRBD1 covers 8 bases. CDR3 length: 17 amino acids. J lost 0 bases, V lost 4 bases, and 10 bases had no gene match. Germline CDR1 reads ENHRY; CDR2 reads SYGVKD.

This chain joins TRBV5-4 and TRBJ2-3, with D possibly TRBD1 on 5 matching bases. This CDR3 comprises 15 residues. Germline values: CDR1 SGHNT, CDR2 YYREEE (reference sequence). V was shortened by 0 bases and J by 1 base, with 9 bases between the two germline ends. The CDR3 DNA sequence: TGTGCCAGCAGCTTGGCAGGGCCCCGCACAGATACGCAGTATTTT. Its translation is CASSLAGPRTDTQYF.

This clone has a handful of counts. The V gene is TRBV6-5, the J gene TRBJ1-1; the D is unclear. CDR1 is MNHEY and CDR2 is SVGAGI in the germline V gene. The germline V and J ends were trimmed by 0 bases and 3 bases, with 11 bases remaining between them. This CDR3 spans 15 amino acids. The CDR3 DNA follows: TGTGCCAGCAGTTACTCCCCCGACTCTCACACTGAAGCTTTCTTT. Translation: CASSYSPDSHTEAFF.

The V and J genes are TRBV4-2 and TRBJ1-4; tentatively, D is TRBD1 (5 bases). The CDR3 extends over 15 amino acids. Trimming took off 0 bases at V and 5 bases at J, with 10 bases between the two ends. Germline loops: CDR1 LGHNA, CDR2 YNFKEQ. CDR3 protein: CASSQDGQGNEKLFF. The CDR3 DNA sequence: TGTGCCAGCAGCCAAGATGGGCAGGGAAATGAAAAACTGTTTTTT.

The genes are TRBV10-3 and TRBJ1-1; D is perhaps TRBD1 (6 bases). V lost 0 bases, J lost 1 base, and 12 bases lay in between. The germline V gene has CDR1 ENHRY and CDR2 SYGVKD. The CDR3 spans 16 residues. The CDR3 sequence: CAISESGGPGNTEAFF. CDR3 DNA: TGTGCCATCAGTGAGTCAGGGGGTCCGGGGAACACTGAAGCTTTCTTT.

The chain couples TRBV18 to TRBJ2-2, with unresolved D. Germline V lookup: CDR1 KGHSH, CDR2 LQKENI. The CDR3 extends over 15 amino acids. V was shortened by 3 bases and J by 4 bases, with 12 bases between the two germline ends. The CDR3 reads CASSPISRFTGELFF. The DNA of the CDR3 is TGTGCCAGCTCACCTATATCCCGGTTCACCGGGGAGCTGTTTTTT.

The V call is TRBV11-3, the J call TRBJ2-3; possible D gene TRBD1, 5 bases. The CDR3 is 15 amino acids. Deletions cut 0 bases from V and 6 bases from J, with 13 bases between. CDR1 SGHNT and CDR2 YENEEA come from the germline V gene. The CDR3 is CASSLDGAGRDTQYF. Written as DNA, the CDR3 is TGTGCCAGCAGCTTAGATGGCGCAGGGCGGGATACGCAGTATTTT.

The chain recombines TRBV27 with TRBJ2-1, with TRBD1 identical over 10 bases. Germline loops: CDR1 MNHEY, CDR2 SMNVEV (reference sequence). V gave up 0 bases and J gave up 9 bases; unmatched junction bases: 8. The CDR3 extends over 16 amino acids. CDR3 loop: CASSLSPGQGRSEQFF. The CDR3 nucleotides are TGTGCCAGCAGTTTATCGCCGGGACAGGGGCGTAGTGAGCAGTTCTTC.

This sequence joins TRBV19 and TRBJ1-1; TRBD1 matches at 7 bases. Per the germline V gene, CDR1 is LNHDA and CDR2 is SQIVND (reference sequence). After removal of 0 bases from V and 4 bases from J, the junction contained 5 bases not matched to a gene. CDR3 length: 15 amino acids. CDR3 nucleotide sequence: TGTGCCAGTAGTATAGATGACAGGGTGAGCACTGAAGCTTTCTTT. This codes for CASSIDDRVSTEAFF.

The V and J genes are TRBV5-6 and TRBJ1-5; D is unclear. The CDR3 has 14 amino acids. V gave up 4 bases and J gave up 4 bases, with 12 bases separating them. From germline, CDR1 is SGHDT and CDR2 YYEEEE. CDR3 region: CASSGGYGNQPQHF. DNA of the CDR3: TGTGCCAGCAGCGGAGGGTATGGTAATCAGCCCCAGCATTTT.

The chain is built from TRBV7-9 and TRBJ2-5; no firm D call. The germline CDR1 and CDR2 sequences are SEHNR and FQNEAQ (reference sequence). This CDR3 has 13 residues. V was clipped by 5 bases and J by 2 bases, with 9 bases between them. The CDR3 protein is CASSHRSQETQYF. The CDR3 coding sequence is TGTGCCAGCAGCCACCGGTCACAAGAGACCCAGTACTTC.

V is TRBV5-1 and J is TRBJ2-7; TRBD1 aligns across 7 bases. CDR3 length: 13 residues. V trimming: 3 bases; J trimming: 7 bases; junction bases outside the gene matches: 7. Germline assignment: CDR1 SGHRS and CDR2 YFSETQ. CDR3 region: CASSSQGKEEQYF. The CDR3 DNA is TGCGCCAGCAGCTCACAGGGGAAGGAAGAGCAGTACTTC.

This chain links TRBV5-4 with TRBJ2-7; D gene ambiguous. Germline V CDR1 and CDR2: SGHNT, YYREEE (reference sequence). V shed 2 bases and J shed 0 bases, with 6 bases lying between them. This CDR3 spans 13 amino acids. CDR3 in DNA: TGTGCCAGCAGCTTATCGAGCTCCTACGAGCAGTACTTC. Residues: CASSLSSSYEQYF.

This chain uses TRBV7-9 with TRBJ1-1, with D hard to call. The V gene lost 7 bases and the J gene lost 0 bases, with 18 bases spanning the gap. The CDR3 has 16 residues. Germline V gene sequence: CDR1 SEHNR, CDR2 FQNEAQ (reference sequence). The CDR3 here is CASNLGGPSLNTEAFF. The CDR3 DNA follows: TGTGCCAGCAACCTAGGAGGGCCTTCACTGAACACTGAAGCTTTCTTT.

The chain joins TRBV5-1 to TRBJ2-5; D gene uncertain. Between the trimmed V and J ends, which lost 2 bases and 1 base, there was a span of 15 bases. CDR1 SGHRS and CDR2 YFSETQ come from the germline V gene. This CDR3 is 16 amino acids long. The CDR3 nucleotides are TGCGCCAGCAGCTTTACCCCCGGTAGCCTCCAAGAGACCCAGTACTTC. This encodes CASSFTPGSLQETQYF.

The gene calls are TRBV7-2 and TRBJ2-7, with 8 bases matching TRBD1. The CDR3 runs 15 residues. The germline V gene has CDR1 SGHTA and CDR2 FQGNSA. V was clipped by 6 bases and J by 4 bases; unmatched bases: 11. In DNA, the CDR3 is TGTGCCAGCAGTTCGCAGGGGGCAAGTTATTACGAGCAGTACTTC. Translating it yields CASSSQGASYYEQYF.

This chain connects TRBV28 to TRBJ2-5; D is unclear. CDR3 length: 12 residues. CDR1 and CDR2 from the germline V gene are MDHEN and SYDVKM. V dropped 7 bases and J dropped 5 bases, with 11 bases sitting between them. CDR3 nucleotide sequence: TGTGCCAGCAAAAACACCTGGGAGACCCAGTACTTC. Its translation is CASKNTWETQYF. The whole variable domain, remainder taken from reference TRBV28 and TRBJ2-5, is DVKVTQSSRYLVKRTGEKVFLECVQDMDHENMFWYRQDPGLGLRLIYFSYDVKMKEKGDIPEGYSVSREKKERFSLILESASTNQTSMYLCASKNTWETQYFGPGTRLLVL.

The chain combines TRBV29-1 with TRBJ1-2; D might be TRBD1 (5 bases). The V gene's germline CDR1 is SQVTM and CDR2 ANQGSEA. Trimming took 4 bases from V and 1 from J, leaving 13 bases between them. This CDR3 is built from 14 residues. The CDR3 sequence is CSVARGLNNYGYTF. The DNA of the CDR3 is TGCAGCGTTGCAAGGGGCCTTAATAACTATGGCTACACCTTC.

This clone was seen a single time. The chain couples TRBV19 to TRBJ2-4; perhaps TRBD2 as D (6 bases). The CDR3 contains 14 residues. Germline V gene data show CDR1 as LNHDA and CDR2 as SQIVND (reference sequence). V dropped 3 bases and J dropped 8 bases, with 14 bases sitting between them. The CDR3 DNA reads as TGTGCCAGTAGTATTGGGGCGGGATCTGACATTCAGTACTTC. This gives the protein CASSIGAGSDIQYF.

The V call is TRBV10-2, the J call TRBJ2-2, with D perhaps matching TRBD2 (6 bases). The CDR3 covers 13 residues. With 4 bases removed from V and 5 bases from J, the gap between germline ends came to 8 bases. Germline values: CDR1 WSHSY, CDR2 SAAADI. The CDR3 region is CASSGRETGELFF. The CDR3 coding sequence is TGCGCCAGCAGTGGACGGGAGACCGGGGAGCTGTTTTTT.

This chain uses TRBV4-2 with TRBJ1-2; D is undetermined. This CDR3 region has 15 residues. The V end lost 0 bases, the J end lost 0 bases, and 8 bases lay between the germline ends. Germline V gene lookup returns CDR1 LGHNA and CDR2 YNFKEQ. The CDR3 here is CASSQEGEANYGYTF. The CDR3 nucleotides read TGTGCCAGCAGCCAAGAAGGAGAAGCTAACTATGGCTACACCTTC.

V usage is TRBV7-6 and J usage is TRBJ2-7; possible D gene TRBD1, 5 bases. Deletions cut 5 bases from V and 1 base from J, with 18 bases between. The CDR3 length is 16 residues. Germline V lookup: CDR1 SGHVS, CDR2 FNYEAQ. CDR3 in amino acids: CASSPAPNQGSYEQYF. The DNA of the CDR3 is TGTGCCAGCAGCCCGGCTCCTAACCAGGGATCCTACGAGCAGTACTTC.

This clone appeared once. The CDR3 loop is CASSSSESVHEQYF. As DNA, the CDR3 is TGTGCCAGCAGTTCTAGTGAATCCGTCCACGAGCAGTACTTC. The gene calls are TRBV27 and TRBJ2-7; D remains ambiguous. Per the germline V gene, CDR1 is MNHEY and CDR2 is SMNVEV (reference sequence). The V and J ends lost 4 bases and 5 bases respectively, with 15 bases between them. The CDR3 has 14 amino acids.

This clone was detected once. The gene calls are TRBV7-7 and TRBJ2-7; D gene uncertain. Germline loops: CDR1 SSHAT, CDR2 FNYEAQ (reference sequence). The CDR3 extends over 13 amino acids. The germline V and J ends were trimmed by 8 bases and 0 bases, with 11 bases remaining between them. This chain's CDR3 is CASHKKYSYEQYF. The CDR3 DNA reads TGTGCCAGCCACAAGAAGTACTCCTACGAGCAGTACTTC.

This clone was observed once. The genes are TRBV5-1 and TRBJ2-1; 8 nucleotides line up with TRBD1. The CDR3 has 17 amino acids. CDR1 and CDR2 (germline): SGHRS, YFSETQ. The V and J ends lost 3 bases and 6 bases, in that order; junction bases with no gene match: 14. CDR3 region: CASSSTPTGTGANEQFF. The DNA of the CDR3 is TGCGCCAGCAGCTCAACCCCTACCGGGACAGGAGCCAATGAGCAGTTCTTC.

The gene calls are TRBV9 and TRBJ1-6; a possible D gene is TRBD1 (6 bases). The CDR3 contains 15 residues. V was trimmed by 4 bases and J by 10 bases, leaving 18 bases between them. Germline V lookup: CDR1 SGDLS, CDR2 YYNGEE. The CDR3 sequence: CASSPHGTLESPLHF. CDR3 nucleotides: TGTGCCAGCAGCCCCCACGGGACACTAGAGTCACCCCTCCACTTT.

This clone has a handful of counts. V is TRBV5-8 and J is TRBJ2-3, with 13 bases identical to TRBD2. The V gene's germline CDR1 is SGHTS and CDR2 YDEGEE. J lost 3 bases, V lost 0 bases, and 4 bases had no gene match. The length of the CDR3 is 17 residues. The CDR3 coding sequence is TGTGCCAGCAGCTTGGGCCGGACTAGCGGGGGAACAGATACGCAGTATTTT. It encodes CASSLGRTSGGTDTQYF.

J is TRBJ2-2 and V is TRBV6-1; D is unclear. The CDR3 totals 12 residues. Germline V lookup: CDR1 MNHNS, CDR2 SASEGT. The V gene lost 8 bases and the J gene lost 3 bases, with 7 bases spanning the gap. This CDR3 reads CASHTYTGELFF. The CDR3 coding sequence is TGTGCCAGCCACACCTACACCGGGGAGCTGTTTTTT.

The chain recombines TRBV7-9 with TRBJ1-4, with D uncertain. V lost 2 bases and J lost 8, with 12 bases in between. Germline V gene sequence: CDR1 SEHNR, CDR2 FQNEAQ (reference sequence). This CDR3 contains 14 residues. CDR3 in amino acids: CASSLRGYREKLFF. DNA of the CDR3: TGTGCCAGCAGCTTAAGAGGCTATAGGGAAAAACTGTTTTTT.